This T cell receptor (beta chain) was documented in a study of blood T cell repertoires in COVID-19. Looking at the study overall: From the United States, Italy and Spain came samples of acute and convalescent COVID-19. Nucleic acid was either cDNA or gDNA, and it came from T cells, B-cell-depleted T cells, or PBMCs.

The data were produced by immunoSEQ multiplex PCR, yet TCRdb's version contains in-frame clones alone and is incomplete. This table has more than 90,000 clones, approximately 87% appearing once. The specimen was peripheral blood. This TCR was sampled from a man aged 70 or older who had recovered from COVID-19.

CDR3 region: CAWSVLEAFF. The CDR3 DNA is TGTGCCTGGAGTGTACTGGAAGCTTTCTTT. The chain is built from TRBV30 and TRBJ1-1, with D unclear. The CDR3 extends over 10 amino acids. Per the germline V gene, CDR1 is GTSNPN and CDR2 is SVGIG (reference sequence). V lost 0 bases and J lost 8, with 4 bases in between.